This T cell receptor beta chain was found in a study of neoadjuvant anti-PD-1 for oral cavity cancer. In germline, CDR1 is SGHAT, CDR2 FQNNGV. V was clipped by 8 bases and J by 8 bases; unmatched bases: 7. This CDR3 contains 13 residues. The repertoire was sequenced with immunoSEQ multiplex PCR; TCRdb's copy has only in-frame clones and lacks some. The top ten clones hold around 3.1% of a sample with about 80,000 clones, under 85% of them seen once. These oral cavity squamous cell carcinomas were HPV-negative and locally advanced. Comments on this clone: Its antigen is not identified.

Study conclusions and caveats: TCR analyses covered only three patients per response group. Non-responders to neoadjuvant nivolumab had significantly more clonal PBMC T cells than responders.

Sequenced here: PBMCs, sampled before nivolumab (anti-PD-1) treatment. This chain connects TRBV11-2 to TRBJ2-3, with TRBD1 matching 10 bases. The receptor was derived from a person between 40 and 80 years old with oral cavity squamous cell carcinoma. The CDR3 protein is CASGGTGVGTQYF. The CDR3 DNA is TGTGCCAGCGGCGGGACAGGGGTTGGTACGCAGTATTTT.